Below are 17 T cell receptor beta chains sequenced from a single sample in a study of blood T cell repertoires in COVID-19. Here immunoSEQ multiplex PCR was the method, and the copy in TCRdb shows in-frame clones only, minus some. The profile covers around 100,000 clones, with roughly 90% appearing a single time and 2.5% to 3% taken by the ten largest. The sequenced sample was peripheral blood. The receptor source for this set is a man aged 50 to 60 with COVID-19, enrolled during active disease.

V usage is TRBV7-3 and J usage is TRBJ1-1; D is unresolved. Germline CDR1 SGHTA, CDR2 FQGTGA. Trimming took 2 bases from V and 1 from J, leaving 8 bases between them. This CDR3 is 14 amino acids long. CDR3 residues: CASSLGGQNTEAFF. The CDR3 region has the DNA TGTGCCAGCAGCTTAGGTGGCCAGAACACTGAAGCTTTCTTT.

This rearrangement joins TRBV6-5 to TRBJ1-1; possible D gene TRBD1, 5 bases. CDR1 and CDR2 (germline): MNHEY, SVGAGI. CDR3 size: 15 residues. The germline V and J ends were trimmed by 5 bases and 0 bases, with 13 bases remaining between them. CDR3 nucleotide sequence: TGTGCCAGCAGTCCCCGGGGGGGAATGAACACTGAAGCTTTCTTT. This gives the protein CASSPRGGMNTEAFF.

In DNA form, the CDR3 reads TGTGCCAGCAGCCTTGTTAGGGGTGGAGAGACCCAGTACTTC. It yields the protein CASSLVRGGETQYF. The V gene is TRBV7-9, the J gene TRBJ2-5, with D possibly TRBD1 on 5 matching bases. V lost 5 bases and J 4 bases, leaving 14 bases between the germline ends. The CDR3 length is 14 residues. Germline V gene sequence: CDR1 SEHNR, CDR2 FQNEAQ (reference sequence).

V is TRBV18 and J is TRBJ1-2; 12 bases line up with TRBD1. V lost 5 bases to trimming and J lost 3 bases; unmatched junction nucleotides: 10. The CDR3 has 17 residues. Germline loops: CDR1 KGHSH, CDR2 LQKENI. Here the CDR3 DNA reads TGTGCCAGCTCATCTCTCCCGGGACAGGGGGCCTACTATGGCTACACCTTC. Translating it yields CASSSLPGQGAYYGYTF.

The sample holds a few counts of this clone. The rearrangement joins TRBV14 to TRBJ1-1; the match to TRBD1 covers 8 bases. After removal of 3 bases from V and 4 bases from J, the junction contained 7 bases not matched to a gene. This CDR3 contains 15 residues. Germline V gives CDR1 SGHDN, CDR2 FVKESK. The CDR3, as DNA: TGTGCCAGCAGCCAGATGAGAGGGACAGGCACTGAAGCTTTCTTT. Amino acids: CASSQMRGTGTEAFF.

The J gene is TRBJ1-6, the V gene TRBV6-5, with 10 bases aligning to TRBD1. Germline-derived CDR1 and CDR2 are MNHEY and SVGAGI. The CDR3 covers 14 residues. Losses at the gene ends were 2 bases for V and 9 bases for J; bases not matched to a gene: 1. The CDR3 protein is CASSYDRGLSPLHF. CDR3 nucleotides: TGTGCCAGCAGTTACGACAGGGGGCTTTCACCCCTCCACTTT.

This clone was seen only a few times. The chain recombines TRBV7-9 with TRBJ1-2; D remains unclear. CDR1 and CDR2 from the germline V gene are SEHNR and FQNEAQ (reference sequence). V lost 0 bases to trimming and J lost 0 bases, with 8 bases between them. The CDR3 consists of 15 residues. The CDR3 protein is CASSLAGSSNYGYTF. CDR3 coding DNA: TGTGCCAGCAGCTTAGCTGGTAGTTCTAACTATGGCTACACCTTC.

The rearrangement links TRBV7-8 to TRBJ2-1; TRBD2 agrees at 8 bases. This CDR3 has 13 amino acids. Germline CDR1 and CDR2: SGHVS and FQNEAQ. V shed 11 bases, J shed 8 bases, and the junction held 11 bases outside the gene matches. CDR3 sequence reads: CAGGPGGPYEQFF. The CDR3 coding sequence is TGTGCCGGTGGCCCGGGGGGGCCGTATGAGCAGTTCTTC.

The CDR3 nucleotides read TGCGCCAGCAGCTTGGGTGCCGGGGGGGCCATCCCGAAGGAGACCCAGTACTTC. Protein: CASSLGAGGAIPKETQYF. The gene calls are TRBV5-1 and TRBJ2-5; 8 nucleotides line up with TRBD2. With 0 bases clipped from V and 5 bases from J, the junction kept 15 bases outside the gene matches. Germline V gives CDR1 SGHRS, CDR2 YFSETQ. There are 18 residues in the CDR3.

The sample holds a few counts of this clone. V is TRBV5-1 and J is TRBJ2-1; 13 bases are shared with TRBD2. CDR3 size: 15 residues. Germline lookup yields CDR1 SGHRS and CDR2 YFSETQ. Unmatched junction bases numbered 2, after V lost 4 bases and J lost 4 bases. The CDR3 reads CASSELAGGYNEQFF. CDR3 bases: TGCGCCAGCAGCGAACTAGCGGGGGGGTACAATGAGCAGTTCTTC.

The chain has TRBV7-2 and TRBJ2-1, with 7 bases aligning to TRBD2. Trimming took 5 bases from V and 10 from J; bases not matched to a gene: 2. From germline, CDR1 is SGHTA and CDR2 FQGNSA. This CDR3 comprises 11 residues. The CDR3 DNA is TGTGCCAGCAGCATACTAGCGGAGCAGTTCTTC. Translation gives CASSILAEQFF.

This chain links TRBV4-1 with TRBJ2-3; a possible D gene is TRBD1 (5 bases). Trimming left V 1 base short and J 0 bases short, with 11 bases between. Germline V lookup: CDR1 MGHRA, CDR2 YSYEKL. The CDR3 sequence is 16 residues long. Written as DNA, the CDR3 is TGCGCCAGCAGCCAAGTGGCAGGACAAAGCACAGATACGCAGTATTTT. This encodes CASSQVAGQSTDTQYF.

The chain carries TRBV10-3 and TRBJ1-1; D remains unclear. The germline V gene has CDR1 ENHRY and CDR2 SYGVKD. CDR3 length equals 14 residues. Deletions cut 10 bases from V and 3 bases from J, with 18 bases between. CDR3 coding DNA: TGTGCCACCTGCGAGGCCGGCCTACACACTGAAGCTTTCTTT. It translates to CATCEAGLHTEAFF.

The chain has TRBV6-5 and TRBJ2-7; 10 positions agree with TRBD1. V was pared by 4 bases and J by 5 bases, with 2 bases of the junction left unmatched. This CDR3 has 13 amino acids. Germline CDR1 MNHEY, CDR2 SVGAGI. CDR3 sequence (DNA): TGTGCCAGCAGTTGGGACAGGGGCAACGAGCAGTACTTC. Translated, it gives CASSWDRGNEQYF.

V is TRBV27 and J is TRBJ1-2; TRBD1 agrees at 7 bases. Germline V gene data show CDR1 as MNHEY and CDR2 as SMNVEV (reference sequence). The CDR3 runs to 15 residues. The ends lost 0 bases at V and 8 bases at J; junction bases unmatched: 9. The CDR3 DNA reads TGTGCCAGCAGTTTATCCCTAGGGACAGTTCAAGGCTACACCTTC. This sequence encodes CASSLSLGTVQGYTF.

The chain employs TRBV6-4 and TRBJ1-1; D might be TRBD1 (6 bases). The germline V gene has CDR1 MRHNA and CDR2 SNTAGT. This CDR3 spans 12 amino acids. V lost 1 base and J lost 11, with 11 bases in between. The CDR3 DNA reads as TGTGCCAGCAGTGACTGGGCAGGGGAGGCTTTCTTT. It specifies CASSDWAGEAFF.

CDR3 sequence (DNA): TGTGCCAGCAGCCACGCCGCGACAGGGGGTTCTTTGAGCTATGGCTACACCTTC. This sequence encodes CASSHAATGGSLSYGYTF. The V call is TRBV6-2 or TRBV6-3, the J call TRBJ1-2, with 9 bases matching TRBD1. This CDR3 is 18 amino acids long. CDR1 is MNHEY and CDR2 is SVGEGT in the germline V gene. The trim removed 6 bases at V and 4 bases at J, leaving 18 bases unmatched.